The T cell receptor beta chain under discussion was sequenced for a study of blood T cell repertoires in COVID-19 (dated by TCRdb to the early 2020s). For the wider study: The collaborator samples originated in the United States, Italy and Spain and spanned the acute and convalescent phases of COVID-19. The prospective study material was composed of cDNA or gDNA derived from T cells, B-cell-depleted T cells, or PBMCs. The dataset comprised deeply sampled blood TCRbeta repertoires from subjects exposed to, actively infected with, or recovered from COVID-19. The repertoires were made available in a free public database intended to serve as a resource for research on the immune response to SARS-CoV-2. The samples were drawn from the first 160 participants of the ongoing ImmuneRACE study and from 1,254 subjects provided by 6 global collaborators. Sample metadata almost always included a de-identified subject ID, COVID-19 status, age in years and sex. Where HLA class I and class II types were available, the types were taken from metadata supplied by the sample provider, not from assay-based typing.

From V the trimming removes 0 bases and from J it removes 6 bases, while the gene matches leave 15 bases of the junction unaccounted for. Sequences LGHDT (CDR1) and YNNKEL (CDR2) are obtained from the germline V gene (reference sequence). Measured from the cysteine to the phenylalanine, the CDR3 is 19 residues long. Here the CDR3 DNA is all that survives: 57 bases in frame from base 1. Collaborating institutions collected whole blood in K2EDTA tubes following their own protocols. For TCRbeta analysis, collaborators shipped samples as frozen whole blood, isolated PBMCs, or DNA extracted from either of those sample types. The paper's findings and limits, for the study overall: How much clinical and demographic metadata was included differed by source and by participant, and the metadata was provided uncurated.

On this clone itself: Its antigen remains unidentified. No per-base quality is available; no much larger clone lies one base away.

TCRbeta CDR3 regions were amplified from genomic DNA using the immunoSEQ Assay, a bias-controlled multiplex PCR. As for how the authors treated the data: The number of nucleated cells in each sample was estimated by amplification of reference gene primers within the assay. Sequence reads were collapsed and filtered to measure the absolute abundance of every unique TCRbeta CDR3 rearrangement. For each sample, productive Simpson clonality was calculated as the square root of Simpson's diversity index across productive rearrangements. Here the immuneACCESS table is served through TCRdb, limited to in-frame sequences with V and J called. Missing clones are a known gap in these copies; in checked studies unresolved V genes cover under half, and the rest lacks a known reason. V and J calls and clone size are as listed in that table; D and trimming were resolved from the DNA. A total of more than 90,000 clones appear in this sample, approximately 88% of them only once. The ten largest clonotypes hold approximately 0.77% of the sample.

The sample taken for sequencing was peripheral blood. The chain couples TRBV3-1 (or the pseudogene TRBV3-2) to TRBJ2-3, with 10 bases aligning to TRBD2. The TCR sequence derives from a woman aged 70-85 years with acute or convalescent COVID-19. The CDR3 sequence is CASSQDLGRSGGASDTQYF. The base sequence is TGTGCCAGCAGCCAAGATCTGGGGAGGAGCGGGGGGGCCTCCGATACGCAGTATTTT.